The 32 T cell receptor beta chains listed next were all sequenced from one sample in a study of T cells in Graves' hyperthyroidism and ophthalmopathy. Researchers amplified the TCR beta CDR3 regions from RNA transcripts. First-round RT-PCR targeting the TCR CDR3 was performed with the HTBI primer set. TCRdb re-called the multiplex PCR reads with MiXCR, one entry per CDR3 protein. The table records approximately 590,000 distinct CDR3 sequences, around 16% of them present only once. The sample taken for sequencing was blood. These receptors were taken from a woman aged 30 to 39 with Graves' hyperthyroidism.

This clonotype was seen more than once but under ten times. The chain carries TRBV9 and TRBJ2-3, with TRBD2 matching over 7 bases. The V and J ends lost 0 bases and 2 bases, in that order; junction bases with no gene match: 6. Germline assignment: CDR1 SGDLS and CDR2 YYNGEE. The CDR3 runs 16 residues. The CDR3 spells CASSVDSSGYTDTQYF. The CDR3 DNA reads TGTGCCAGCAGCGTAGATTCTAGCGGCTACACAGATACGCAGTATTTT.

V is TRBV11-2 and J is TRBJ2-1; 9 positions agree with TRBD2. Germline CDR1 and CDR2: SGHAT and FQNNGV. This CDR3 contains 18 residues. V was pared by 2 bases and J by 0 bases, with 8 bases of the junction left unmatched. This CDR3 reads CASSLSGLAKTSYNEQFF. The DNA of the CDR3 is TGTGCCAGCAGCTTAAGCGGACTAGCGAAAACCTCCTACAATGAGCAGTTCTTC.

This clonotype was seen many times. The chain carries TRBV12-3 or TRBV12-4 and TRBJ1-1, with D maybe TRBD1 (5 bases). V shed 3 bases and J shed 4 bases, with 9 bases lying between them. This CDR3 region has 13 residues. The CDR3 sequence is CASSFGRVTEAFF. CDR3 nucleotide sequence: TGTGCCAGCAGTTTCGGCAGGGTCACTGAAGCTTTCTTT.

This clonotype has a handful of counts. The chain recombines TRBV25-1 with TRBJ2-5; 13 positions match TRBD2. With 4 bases clipped from V and 5 bases from J, the junction kept 13 bases outside the gene matches. This CDR3 region has 18 residues. The V gene's germline CDR1 is MGHDK and CDR2 SYGVNS. The CDR3 DNA follows: TGTGCCAGCAGTGGATCACTAGCGGGAGGGCCTCTAATCGAGACCCAGTACTTC. Translation gives CASSGSLAGGPLIETQYF.

Many counts were recorded for this clonotype. The V gene is TRBV5-1, the J gene TRBJ1-5; D is uncertain. Trimming shortened V by 1 base and J by 3 bases, and 5 bases separated the two germline ends. Germline assignment: CDR1 SGHRS and CDR2 YFSETQ. The CDR3 loop spans 13 amino acids. The CDR3 reads CASSLTVNQPQHF. The CDR3, as DNA: TGCGCCAGCAGCTTGACAGTCAATCAGCCCCAGCATTTT.

This clonotype has at least ten counts. The rearrangement joins TRBV3-1 to TRBJ2-2; D unclear. Trimming shortened V by 1 base and J by 0 bases, and 9 bases separated the two germline ends. This CDR3 is 16 amino acids long. Germline loops: CDR1 LGHDT, CDR2 YNNKEL (reference sequence). The CDR3 nucleotides are TGTGCCAGCAGCCAAGTTGGCGGCACGAACACCGGGGAGCTGTTTTTT. This encodes CASSQVGGTNTGELFF.

This clonotype appeared many times. The J gene is TRBJ2-3, the V gene TRBV6-1, with 8 bases that match TRBD2. The V gene end was trimmed by 7 bases and the J gene end by 0 bases; junction bases not matched to a gene: 0. From germline, CDR1 is MNHNS and CDR2 SASEGT. There are 13 residues in the CDR3. The CDR3, as DNA: TGTGCCAGCAAGCGGGGGAGCACAGATACGCAGTATTTT. It specifies CASKRGSTDTQYF.

This chain's CDR3 is CASSRQGSDLMNTEAFF. The CDR3 nucleotides read TGTGCCAGCAGTCGACAGGGGTCCGACCTGATGAACACTGAAGCTTTCTTT. The rearrangement joins TRBV7-8 to TRBJ1-1, with 8 bases lining up with TRBD1. The J segment lost 0 bases and the V segment lost 6 bases, leaving 12 bases of the junction unmatched. Germline lookup yields CDR1 SGHVS and CDR2 FQNEAQ. The CDR3 runs to 17 residues.

In this sample, this clonotype turned up many times. This rearrangement joins TRBV20-1 to TRBJ2-2; D gene unclear. This CDR3 contains 12 residues. Trimming took off 6 bases at V and 5 bases at J, with 10 bases between the two ends. The germline CDR1 and CDR2 sequences are DFQATT and SNEGSKA (reference sequence). CDR3 nucleotides: TGCAGTGCCCCACATCCAACCGGGGAGCTGTTTTTT. Amino acid sequence: CSAPHPTGELFF.

This chain joins TRBV7-9 and TRBJ1-5, with 7 bases fitting TRBD1. Germline V CDR1 and CDR2: SEHNR, FQNEAQ (reference sequence). This CDR3 spans 14 amino acids. The J segment lost 5 bases and the V segment lost 3 bases, leaving 4 bases of the junction unmatched. The CDR3 is CASSFDRVDQPQHF. The CDR3 DNA reads TGTGCCAGCAGCTTCGACAGGGTGGATCAGCCCCAGCATTTT.

In the case of this clonotype: A read error may explain this, as a much larger clone is one base away. The V call is TRBV10-3, the J call TRBJ2-7; TRBD1 matches at 9 bases. The CDR3 consists of 15 residues. The germline V gene encodes CDR1 ENHRY and CDR2 SYGVKD. CDR3 region: CAISEGTGSSYVQYF. CDR3 in DNA: TGTGCCATCAGTGAAGGGACAGGGAGCTCCTACGTGCAGTACTTC.

In this sample, this clonotype turned up a few times. A read error may explain this, as a much larger clone is one base away. The rearrangement joins TRBV6-6 to TRBJ1-5, with D possibly being TRBD1 (5 bases). V was pared by 2 bases and J by 0 bases, with 5 bases between. CDR1 and CDR2 (germline): MNHNY, SVGAGI (reference sequence). The CDR3 runs to 14 residues. CDR3 region: CASSYGHSNQPQHF. In DNA form, the CDR3 reads TGTGCCAGCAGTTACGGACATAGCAATCAGCCCCAGCATTTT.

This clonotype was detected ten times or more. CDR3 DNA: TGTGCCAGCAGCTTAGGGACGGGGAGTCCCCTCCACTTT. It is translated as CASSLGTGSPLHF. The chain has TRBV13 and TRBJ1-6; D is undetermined. The V end was cut by 0 bases, the J end by 13 bases, with 10 bases between. The CDR3 totals 13 residues. The germline CDR1 and CDR2 sequences are PRHDT and FYEKMQ (reference sequence).

Ten or more counts support this clonotype. The CDR3 bases are TGTGCCAGCAGTTGGACAGGGGGCGGGTGGGGTAATTCACCCCTCCACTTT. The encoded protein is CASSWTGGGWGNSPLHF. V and J are TRBV6-1 and TRBJ1-6; 11 nucleotides align to TRBD1. Germline V gives CDR1 MNHNS, CDR2 SASEGT. This CDR3 contains 17 residues. Trimming took 5 bases from V and 6 from J; bases not matched to a gene: 9.

This clonotype was detected many times. The chain carries TRBV3-1 and TRBJ1-1; the match to TRBD1 covers 7 bases. The CDR3 extends over 15 amino acids. CDR1 LGHDT and CDR2 YNNKEL come from the germline V gene (reference sequence). V was clipped by 4 bases and J by 5 bases; unmatched bases: 10. DNA for the CDR3: TGTGCCAGCAGCCCATCAGGGGGGGGGAAAACTGAAGCTTTCTTT. The encoded protein is CASSPSGGGKTEAFF.

The rearrangement links TRBV6-2 or TRBV6-3 to TRBJ1-1; a weak D match, TRBD1 (5 bases). The germline CDR1 and CDR2 sequences are MNHEY and SVGEGT. The V end lost 2 bases, the J end lost 3 bases, and 7 bases lay between the germline ends. This CDR3 has 13 residues. In DNA form, the CDR3 reads TGTGCCAGCAGTTACCGGGGCCACACTGAAGCTTTCTTT. It yields the protein CASSYRGHTEAFF.

This clonotype occurred a few times. This sequence joins TRBV5-1 and TRBJ1-2; TRBD1 aligns across 9 bases. V was pared by 4 bases and J by 3 bases, with 4 bases of the junction left unmatched. Germline CDR1 reads SGHRS; CDR2 reads YFSETQ. This CDR3 comprises 14 residues. The CDR3 here is CASSRDRDDYGYTF. Here the CDR3 DNA reads TGCGCCAGCAGCCGGGACAGGGATGACTATGGCTACACCTTC. Filled out from reference TRBV5-1 and TRBJ1-2, the complete variable domain reads KAGVTQTPRYLIKTRGQQVTLSCSPISGHRSVSWYQQTPGQGLQFLFEYFSETQRNKGNFPGRFSGRQFSNSRSEMNVSTLELGDSALYLCASSRDRDDYGYTFGSGTRLTVV.

This clonotype was picked up a small number of times. This likely comes from a read error, as the CDR3 has no conserved phenylalanine or tryptophan at its end. The chain combines TRBV27 with TRBJ2-7; 11 nucleotides line up with TRBD2. CDR1 is MNHEY and CDR2 is SMNVEV in the germline V gene (reference sequence). CDR3 length: 15 amino acids. The trim removed 4 bases at V and 0 bases at J, leaving 2 bases unmatched. The CDR3 sequence is CASSYSGRVSYEQYL. The CDR3 coding sequence is TGTGCCAGCAGTTATAGCGGGAGGGTCTCCTACGAGCAGTACCTC.

This clonotype was found many times. CDR3 loop: CASAHLRPKMGRGVSGNTIYF. The CDR3 DNA reads as TGTGCCAGCGCCCACCTAAGGCCTAAAATGGGGCGGGGGGTCTCTGGAAACACCATATATTTT. The gene calls are TRBV28 and TRBJ1-3; D is possibly TRBD1 (5 bases). The V end was cut by 8 bases, the J end by 0 bases, with 32 bases between. The CDR3 has 21 residues. The germline V gene has CDR1 MDHEN and CDR2 SYDVKM.

This clonotype was counted many times. This chain connects TRBV7-9 to TRBJ2-1; the D call may be TRBD1 or TRBD2 (5 bases each). The V end lost 1 base, the J end lost 0 bases, and 10 bases lay between the germline ends. This CDR3 has 16 amino acids. CDR1 and CDR2 from the germline V gene are SEHNR and FQNEAQ (reference sequence). Here the CDR3 DNA reads TGTGCCAGCAGCTTAGTGGGACCCGGCTCCTACAATGAGCAGTTCTTC. Its protein is CASSLVGPGSYNEQFF.

This clonotype was counted a few times. The chain uses TRBV6-6 and TRBJ2-7, with D possibly called TRBD1 or TRBD2 (5 bases each). This CDR3 has 15 amino acids. Germline V gene lookup returns CDR1 MNHNY and CDR2 SVGAGI (reference sequence). Trimming removed 0 bases from V and 6 bases from J, with 15 bases in between. The CDR3, as DNA: TGTGCCAGCAGTTACTCGGGACCAGGGTGGTTCGAGCAGTACTTC. Protein product: CASSYSGPGWFEQYF.

In its sample, this clonotype was seen many times. The chain has TRBV27 and TRBJ2-7, with TRBD1 identical over 8 bases. The J segment lost 6 bases and the V segment lost 5 bases, leaving 3 bases of the junction unmatched. CDR3 length: 12 residues. Per germline, CDR1 MNHEY and CDR2 SMNVEV (reference sequence). The CDR3: CASSPTGGEQYF. The CDR3 DNA reads as TGTGCCAGCAGTCCCACAGGGGGCGAGCAGTACTTC.

In its sample, this clonotype was seen many times. This chain connects TRBV7-2 to TRBJ2-2; 10 nucleotides align to TRBD2. The CDR3 has 16 residues. The V segment lost 2 bases and the J segment 6 bases; nucleotides outside the gene matches: 6. Per germline, CDR1 SGHTA and CDR2 FQGNSA. The CDR3 bases are TGTGCCAGCAGCTTACAGCCCAGCGGGAGGGCCGGGGAGCTGTTTTTT. Translating it yields CASSLQPSGRAGELFF.

This clonotype was seen many times. The genes are TRBV6-1 and TRBJ2-1; 12 nucleotides align to TRBD2. The CDR3 covers 13 residues. With 8 bases clipped from V and 6 bases from J, the junction kept 2 bases outside the gene matches. Germline lookup yields CDR1 MNHNS and CDR2 SASEGT. The CDR3 region has the DNA TGTGCCAGCGGACTAGCGGGAACCAATGAGCAGTTCTTC. Translated, it gives CASGLAGTNEQFF.

The V gene is TRBV3-1, the J gene TRBJ2-7; D is unclear. V lost 4 bases to trimming and J lost 3 bases, with 13 bases between them. The CDR3 consists of 14 residues. The germline gives CDR1 LGHDT, CDR2 YNNKEL (reference sequence). DNA for the CDR3: TGTGCCAGCAGCCCCGGCTATCGGTTCTACGAGCAGTACTTC. This sequence encodes CASSPGYRFYEQYF.

Details on this clonotype: With a much larger clone just one base away, this may be a read error. V and J are TRBV20-1 and TRBJ2-1; 11 positions agree with TRBD2. This CDR3 has 16 amino acids. Trimming removed 5 bases from V and 5 bases from J; junction bases left unmatched: 11. CDR1 and CDR2 from the germline V gene are DFQATT and SNEGSKA (reference sequence). The CDR3 sequence is CSAQRPGLADNNEQFF. CDR3 DNA sequence: TGCAGTGCTCAACGTCCGGGACTAGCGGATAACAATGAGCAGTTCTTC.

This clonotype was counted a few times. The V call is TRBV5-1, the J call TRBJ2-7, with D possibly matching TRBD2 (6 bases). The CDR3 contains 13 residues. Trimming pared 4 bases from V and 7 bases from J, leaving 15 bases between. The germline V gene encodes CDR1 SGHRS and CDR2 YFSETQ. Here the CDR3 DNA reads TGCGCCAGCAGCCCCTGGGGGGTGGGGGAGCAGTACTTC. It yields the protein CASSPWGVGEQYF. The full variable domain, in which reference TRBV5-1 and TRBJ2-7 provide the parts outside the CDR3, is KAGVTQTPRYLIKTRGQQVTLSCSPISGHRSVSWYQQTPGQGLQFLFEYFSETQRNKGNFPGRFSGRQFSNSRSEMNVSTLELGDSALYLCASSPWGVGEQYFGPGTRLTVT.

This clonotype was counted only a few times. V usage is TRBV5-5 and J usage is TRBJ2-1; a possible D gene is TRBD1 (6 bases). The CDR3 covers 15 residues. The ends were cut back, 2 bases at V and 8 bases at J, with 17 bases in the middle. Germline CDR1 is SGHKS and CDR2 is YYEKEE (reference sequence). In nucleotides, the CDR3 is TGTGCCAGCAGCTTTCCGGGACAACCTCGACATGAGCAGTTCTTC. Residues: CASSFPGQPRHEQFF.

Many counts were recorded for this clonotype. The J gene is TRBJ2-3, the V gene TRBV7-2; D tentatively reads TRBD1 or TRBD2 (5 bases each). V gave up 3 bases and J gave up 1 base, with 11 bases separating them. The CDR3 is 15 residues long. Per germline, CDR1 SGHTA and CDR2 FQGNSA. CDR3 nucleotides: TGTGCCAGCAGCTTCGGGACGGCGCGCACAGATACGCAGTATTTT. Protein sequence: CASSFGTARTDTQYF.

The chain has TRBV2 and TRBJ2-3; 12 bases map to TRBD1. Germline CDR1 reads SNHLY; CDR2 reads FYNNEI. The CDR3 loop spans 15 amino acids. V gave up 6 bases and J gave up 6 bases; unmatched junction bases: 7. This CDR3 is CASRGPGQGADTQYF. CDR3 DNA: TGTGCCAGCAGGGGACCGGGACAGGGGGCGGATACGCAGTATTTT.

The V call is TRBV5-8, the J call TRBJ2-1; D perhaps matches TRBD1 (5 bases). V dropped 2 bases and J dropped 7 bases, with 13 bases sitting between them. The germline V gene has CDR1 SGHTS and CDR2 YDEGEE. The CDR3 runs 14 residues. The CDR3 DNA is TGTGCCAGCAGCTTCCGACAGTCCACAAATGAGCAGTTCTTC. This encodes CASSFRQSTNEQFF.

In this sample, this clonotype turned up many times. The chain links TRBV13 to TRBJ2-3, with TRBD2 as a possible D gene (5 bases). Germline loops: CDR1 PRHDT, CDR2 FYEKMQ (reference sequence). V lost 5 bases and J 8 bases, leaving 17 bases between the germline ends. This CDR3 spans 14 amino acids. This chain's CDR3 is CASSLRWETRTQYF. DNA for the CDR3: TGTGCCAGCAGCCTCCGGTGGGAGACCCGTACGCAGTATTTT.